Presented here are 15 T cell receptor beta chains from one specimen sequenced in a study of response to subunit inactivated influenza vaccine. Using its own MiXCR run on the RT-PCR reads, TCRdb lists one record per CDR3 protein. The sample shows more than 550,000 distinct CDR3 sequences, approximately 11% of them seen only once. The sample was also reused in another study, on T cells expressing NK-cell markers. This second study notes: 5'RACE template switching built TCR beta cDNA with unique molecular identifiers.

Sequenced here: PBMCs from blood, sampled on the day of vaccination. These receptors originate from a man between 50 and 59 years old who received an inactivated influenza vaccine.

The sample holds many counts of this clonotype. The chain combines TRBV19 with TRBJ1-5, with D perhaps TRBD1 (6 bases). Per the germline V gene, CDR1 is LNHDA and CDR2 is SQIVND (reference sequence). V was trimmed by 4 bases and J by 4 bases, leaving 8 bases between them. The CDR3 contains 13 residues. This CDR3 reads CASSKQGNQPQHF. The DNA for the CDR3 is TGTGCCAGTAGTAAACAGGGAAATCAGCCCCAGCATTTT.

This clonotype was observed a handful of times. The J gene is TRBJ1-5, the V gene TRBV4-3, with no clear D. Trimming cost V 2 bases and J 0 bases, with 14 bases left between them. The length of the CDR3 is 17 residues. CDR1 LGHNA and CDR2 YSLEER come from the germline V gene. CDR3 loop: CASSQTRQSNSNQPQHF. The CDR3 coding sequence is TGCGCCAGCAGCCAAACTCGTCAATCTAATAGCAATCAGCCCCAGCATTTT.

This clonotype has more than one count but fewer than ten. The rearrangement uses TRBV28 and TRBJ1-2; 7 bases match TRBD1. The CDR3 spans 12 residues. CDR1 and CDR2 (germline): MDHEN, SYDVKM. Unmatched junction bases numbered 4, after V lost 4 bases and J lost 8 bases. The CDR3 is CASSSYRGGYTF. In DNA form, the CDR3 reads TGTGCCAGCAGTTCCTACAGGGGAGGCTACACCTTC.

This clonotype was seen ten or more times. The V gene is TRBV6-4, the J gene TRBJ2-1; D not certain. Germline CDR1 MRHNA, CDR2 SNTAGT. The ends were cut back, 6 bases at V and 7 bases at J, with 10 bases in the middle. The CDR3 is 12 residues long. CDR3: CASSDGSNEQFF. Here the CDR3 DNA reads TGTGCCAGCAGCGACGGCTCTAATGAGCAGTTCTTC.

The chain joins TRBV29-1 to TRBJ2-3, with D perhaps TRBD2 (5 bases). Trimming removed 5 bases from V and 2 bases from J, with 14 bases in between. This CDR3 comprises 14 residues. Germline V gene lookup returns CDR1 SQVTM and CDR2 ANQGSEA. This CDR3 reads CSVSSGGTTDTQYF. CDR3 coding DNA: TGCAGCGTTTCCAGCGGAGGCACCACAGATACGCAGTATTTT.

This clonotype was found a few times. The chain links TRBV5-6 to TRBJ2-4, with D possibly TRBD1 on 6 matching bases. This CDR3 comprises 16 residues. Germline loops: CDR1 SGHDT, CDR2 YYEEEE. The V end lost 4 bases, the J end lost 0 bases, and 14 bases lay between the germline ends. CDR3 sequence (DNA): TGTGCCAGCAGCCAATTAGACAGGCTAGCCAAAAACATTCAGTACTTC. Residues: CASSQLDRLAKNIQYF.

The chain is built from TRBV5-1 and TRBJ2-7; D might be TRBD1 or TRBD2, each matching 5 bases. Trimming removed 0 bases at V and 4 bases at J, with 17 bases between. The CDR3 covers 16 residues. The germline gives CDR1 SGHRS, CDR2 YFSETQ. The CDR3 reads CASSLARDGPGYEQYF. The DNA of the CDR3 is TGCGCCAGCAGCTTGGCCAGGGACGGTCCGGGGTACGAGCAGTACTTC.

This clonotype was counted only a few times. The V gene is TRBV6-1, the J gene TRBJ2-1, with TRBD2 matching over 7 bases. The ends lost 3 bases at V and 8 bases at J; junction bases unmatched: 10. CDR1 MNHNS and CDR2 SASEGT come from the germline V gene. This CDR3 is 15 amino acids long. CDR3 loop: CASSDWLAASDEQFF. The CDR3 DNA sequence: TGTGCCAGCAGTGATTGGCTAGCGGCTTCTGATGAGCAGTTCTTC.

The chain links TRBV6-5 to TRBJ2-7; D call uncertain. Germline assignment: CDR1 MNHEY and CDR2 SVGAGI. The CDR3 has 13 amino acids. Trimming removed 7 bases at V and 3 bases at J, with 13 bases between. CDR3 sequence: CASTTPPNYEQYF. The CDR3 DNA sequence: TGTGCCAGCACTACTCCACCCAACTACGAGCAGTACTTC.

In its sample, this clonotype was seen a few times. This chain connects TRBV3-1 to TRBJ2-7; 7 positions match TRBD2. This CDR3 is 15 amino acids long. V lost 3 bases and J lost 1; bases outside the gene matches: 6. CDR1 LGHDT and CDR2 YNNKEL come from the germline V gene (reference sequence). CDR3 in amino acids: CASSHPGTISYEQYF. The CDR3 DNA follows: TGTGCCAGCAGCCATCCCGGGACTATATCCTACGAGCAGTACTTC.

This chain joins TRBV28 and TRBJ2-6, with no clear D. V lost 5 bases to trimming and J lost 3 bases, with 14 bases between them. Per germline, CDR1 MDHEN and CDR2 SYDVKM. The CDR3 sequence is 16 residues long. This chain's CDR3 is CASSIPPGYGANVLTF. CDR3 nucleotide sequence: TGTGCCAGCAGTATCCCCCCAGGATATGGGGCCAACGTCCTGACTTTC.

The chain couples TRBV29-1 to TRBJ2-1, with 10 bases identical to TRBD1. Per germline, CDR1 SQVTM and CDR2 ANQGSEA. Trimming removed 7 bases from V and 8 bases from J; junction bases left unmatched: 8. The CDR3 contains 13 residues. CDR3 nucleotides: TGCAGCGCCTTCCCGGGACAGGGGTATGAGCAGTTCTTC. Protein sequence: CSAFPGQGYEQFF.

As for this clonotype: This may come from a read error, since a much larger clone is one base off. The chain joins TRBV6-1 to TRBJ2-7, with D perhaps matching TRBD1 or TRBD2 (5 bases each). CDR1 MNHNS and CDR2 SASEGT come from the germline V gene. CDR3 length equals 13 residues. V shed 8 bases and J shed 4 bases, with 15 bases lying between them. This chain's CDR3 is CASRPGAQYEQYF. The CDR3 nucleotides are TGTGCCAGCCGCCCCGGGGCCCAGTACGAGCAGTACTTC.

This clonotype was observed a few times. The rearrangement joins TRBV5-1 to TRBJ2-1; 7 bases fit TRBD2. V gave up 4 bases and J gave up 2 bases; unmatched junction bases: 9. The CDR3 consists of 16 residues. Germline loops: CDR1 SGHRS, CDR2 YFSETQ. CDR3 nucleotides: TGCGCCAGCAGCGAGGGACGAGCGGGACCCTACAATGAGCAGTTCTTC. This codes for CASSEGRAGPYNEQFF. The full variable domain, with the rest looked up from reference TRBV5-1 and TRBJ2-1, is KAGVTQTPRYLIKTRGQQVTLSCSPISGHRSVSWYQQTPGQGLQFLFEYFSETQRNKGNFPGRFSGRQFSNSRSEMNVSTLELGDSALYLCASSEGRAGPYNEQFFGPGTRLTVL.

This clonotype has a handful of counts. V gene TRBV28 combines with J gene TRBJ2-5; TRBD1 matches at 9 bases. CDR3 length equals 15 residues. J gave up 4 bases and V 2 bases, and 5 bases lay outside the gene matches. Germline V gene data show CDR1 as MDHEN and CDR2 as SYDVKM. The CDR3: CASSLEGQGLETQYF. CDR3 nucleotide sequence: TGTGCCAGCAGTTTAGAGGGACAGGGTCTAGAGACCCAGTACTTC.